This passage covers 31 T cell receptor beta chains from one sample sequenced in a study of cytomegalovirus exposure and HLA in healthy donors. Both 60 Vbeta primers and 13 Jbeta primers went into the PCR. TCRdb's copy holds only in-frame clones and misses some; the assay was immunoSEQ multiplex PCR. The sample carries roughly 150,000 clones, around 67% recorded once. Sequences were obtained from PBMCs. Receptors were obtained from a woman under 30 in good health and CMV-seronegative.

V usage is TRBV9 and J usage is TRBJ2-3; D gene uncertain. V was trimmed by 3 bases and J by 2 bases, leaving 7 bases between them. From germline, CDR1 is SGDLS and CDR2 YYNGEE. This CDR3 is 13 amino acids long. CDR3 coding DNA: TGTGCCAGCAGCGCTTCCTACACAGATACGCAGTATTTT. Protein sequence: CASSASYTDTQYF.

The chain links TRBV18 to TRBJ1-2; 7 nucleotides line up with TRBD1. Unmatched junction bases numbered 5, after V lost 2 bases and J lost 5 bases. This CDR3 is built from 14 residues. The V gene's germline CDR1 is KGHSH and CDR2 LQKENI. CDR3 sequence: CASSPGGGRYGYTF. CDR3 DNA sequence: TGTGCCAGCTCACCAGGAGGGGGCAGGTATGGCTACACCTTC.

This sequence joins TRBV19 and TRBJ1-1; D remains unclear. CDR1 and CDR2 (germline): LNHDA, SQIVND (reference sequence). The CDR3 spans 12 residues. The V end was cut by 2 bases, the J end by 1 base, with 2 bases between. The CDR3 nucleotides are TGTGCCAGTAGTATACAGAACACTGAAGCTTTCTTT. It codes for CASSIQNTEAFF.

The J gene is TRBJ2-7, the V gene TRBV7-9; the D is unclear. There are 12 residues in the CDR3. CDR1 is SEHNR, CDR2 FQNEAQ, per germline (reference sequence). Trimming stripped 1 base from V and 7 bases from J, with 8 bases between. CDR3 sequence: CASSLEEKEQYF. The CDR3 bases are TGTGCCAGCAGCTTAGAGGAGAAGGAGCAGTACTTC.

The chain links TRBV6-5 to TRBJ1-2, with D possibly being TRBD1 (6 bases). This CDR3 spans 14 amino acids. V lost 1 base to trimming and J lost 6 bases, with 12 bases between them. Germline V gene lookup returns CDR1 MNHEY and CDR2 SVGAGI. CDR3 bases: TGTGCCAGCAGTTACTTGGGGGCGGTAGATGGCTACACCTTC. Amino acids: CASSYLGAVDGYTF.

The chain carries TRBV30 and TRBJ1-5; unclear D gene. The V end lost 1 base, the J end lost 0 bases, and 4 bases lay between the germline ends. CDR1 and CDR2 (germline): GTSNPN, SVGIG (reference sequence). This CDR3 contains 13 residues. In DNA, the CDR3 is TGTGCCTGGAGTGAATATAGCAATCAGCCCCAGCATTTT. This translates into CAWSEYSNQPQHF.

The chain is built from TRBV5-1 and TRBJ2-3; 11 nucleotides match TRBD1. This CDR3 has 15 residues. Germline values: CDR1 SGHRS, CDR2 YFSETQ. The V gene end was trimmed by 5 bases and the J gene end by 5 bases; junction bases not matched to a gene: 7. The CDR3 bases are TGCGCCAGCAGTATCGGACAGGGGGCTGGAGATACGCAGTATTTT. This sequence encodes CASSIGQGAGDTQYF.

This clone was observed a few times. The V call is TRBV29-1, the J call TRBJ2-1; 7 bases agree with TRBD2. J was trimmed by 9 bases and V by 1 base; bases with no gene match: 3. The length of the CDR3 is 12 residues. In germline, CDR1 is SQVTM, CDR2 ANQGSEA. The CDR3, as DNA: TGCAGCGTTGAAGGCCCGGGAGGTGAGCAGTTCTTC. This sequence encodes CSVEGPGGEQFF.

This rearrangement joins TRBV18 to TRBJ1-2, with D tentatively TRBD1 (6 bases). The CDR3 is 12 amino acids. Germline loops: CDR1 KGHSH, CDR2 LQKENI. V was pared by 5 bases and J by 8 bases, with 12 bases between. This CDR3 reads CASSETGNGYTF. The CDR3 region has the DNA TGTGCCAGCTCAGAAACAGGGAACGGCTACACCTTC.

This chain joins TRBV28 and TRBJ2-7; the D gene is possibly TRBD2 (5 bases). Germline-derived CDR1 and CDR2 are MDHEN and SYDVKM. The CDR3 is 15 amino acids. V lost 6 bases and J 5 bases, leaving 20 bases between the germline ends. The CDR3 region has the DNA TGTGCCAGCAGCCTAAAGCGGTACCATGTGCACGAGCAGTACTTC. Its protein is CASSLKRYHVHEQYF.

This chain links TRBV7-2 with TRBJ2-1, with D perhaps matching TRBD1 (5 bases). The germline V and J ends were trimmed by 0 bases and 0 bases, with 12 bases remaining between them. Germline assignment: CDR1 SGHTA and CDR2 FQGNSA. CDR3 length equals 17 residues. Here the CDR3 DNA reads TGTGCCAGCAGCTTAGCGAGGTGGGGCGGCTCCTACAATGAGCAGTTCTTC. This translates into CASSLARWGGSYNEQFF.

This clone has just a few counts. The CDR3 region has the DNA TGTGCCAGCAGCCCCAGGGAAACCTACGAGCAGTACTTC. Protein sequence: CASSPRETYEQYF. J is TRBJ2-7 and V is TRBV7-9, with a possible D match to TRBD1 (5 bases). CDR3 size: 13 residues. With 5 bases removed from V and 2 bases from J, the gap between germline ends came to 10 bases. Germline V gene data show CDR1 as SEHNR and CDR2 as FQNEAQ (reference sequence).

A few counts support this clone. This CDR3 reads CASSLVDGRSVADTQYF. CDR3 sequence (DNA): TGTGCCAGCAGCCTTGTGGACGGGAGGTCCGTTGCAGATACGCAGTATTTT. The chain combines TRBV28 with TRBJ2-3; 7 bases align to TRBD2. Trimming removed 6 bases from V and 4 bases from J; junction bases left unmatched: 16. This CDR3 comprises 17 residues. CDR1 and CDR2 (germline): MDHEN, SYDVKM. Together with reference TRBV28 and TRBJ2-3, the CDR3 gives the full variable domain: DVKVTQSSRYLVKRTGEKVFLECVQDMDHENMFWYRQDPGLGLRLIYFSYDVKMKEKGDIPEGYSVSREKKERFSLILESASTNQTSMYLCASSLVDGRSVADTQYFGPGTRLTVL.

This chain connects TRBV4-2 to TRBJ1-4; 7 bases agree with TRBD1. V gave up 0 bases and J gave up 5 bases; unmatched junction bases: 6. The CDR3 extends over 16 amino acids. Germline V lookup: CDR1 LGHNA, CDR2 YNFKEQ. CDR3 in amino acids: CASSQEVRGRNEKLFF. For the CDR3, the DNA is TGTGCCAGCAGCCAAGAAGTAAGGGGGCGAAATGAAAAACTGTTTTTT.

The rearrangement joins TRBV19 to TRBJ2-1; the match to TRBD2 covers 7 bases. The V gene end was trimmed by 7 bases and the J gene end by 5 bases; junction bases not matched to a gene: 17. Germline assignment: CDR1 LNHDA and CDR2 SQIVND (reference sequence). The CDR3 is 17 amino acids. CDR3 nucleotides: TGTGCCAGTACCCCCCCGGGAGGCGAGCCAGAAAACAATGAGCAGTTCTTC. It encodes CASTPPGGEPENNEQFF.

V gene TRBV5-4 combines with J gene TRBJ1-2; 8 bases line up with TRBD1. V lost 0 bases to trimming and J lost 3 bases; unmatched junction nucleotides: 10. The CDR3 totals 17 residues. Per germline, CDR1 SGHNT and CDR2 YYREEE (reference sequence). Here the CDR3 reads CASSLGPQGAIDYGYTF. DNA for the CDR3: TGTGCCAGCAGCTTGGGACCCCAGGGGGCTATTGACTATGGCTACACCTTC.

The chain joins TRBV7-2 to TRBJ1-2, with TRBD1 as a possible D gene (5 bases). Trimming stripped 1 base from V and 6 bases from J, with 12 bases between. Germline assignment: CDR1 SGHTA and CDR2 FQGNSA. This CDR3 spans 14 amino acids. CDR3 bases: TGTGCCAGCAGCTTAGTACAGGCGTTGGATGGCTACACCTTC. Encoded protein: CASSLVQALDGYTF.

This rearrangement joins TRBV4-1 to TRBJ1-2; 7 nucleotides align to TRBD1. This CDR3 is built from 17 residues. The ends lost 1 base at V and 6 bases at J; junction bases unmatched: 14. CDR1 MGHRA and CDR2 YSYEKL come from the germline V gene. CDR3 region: CASSQAESTGRTNGYTF. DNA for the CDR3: TGCGCCAGCAGCCAAGCGGAGTCGACAGGGCGCACTAATGGCTACACCTTC.

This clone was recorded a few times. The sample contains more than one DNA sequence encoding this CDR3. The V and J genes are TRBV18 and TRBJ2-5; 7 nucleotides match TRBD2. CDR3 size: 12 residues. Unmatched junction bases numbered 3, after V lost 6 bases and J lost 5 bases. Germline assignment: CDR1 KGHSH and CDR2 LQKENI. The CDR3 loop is CASSPRGETQYF. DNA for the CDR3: TGTGCCAGCTCCCCGCGGGGGGAGACCCAGTACTTC.

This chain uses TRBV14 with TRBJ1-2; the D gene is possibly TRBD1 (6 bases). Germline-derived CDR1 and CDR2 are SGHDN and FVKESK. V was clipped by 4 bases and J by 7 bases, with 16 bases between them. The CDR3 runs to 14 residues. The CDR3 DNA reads TGTGCCAGCAGCCCAGCTGGGGCGACAGGTGGCTACACCTTC. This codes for CASSPAGATGGYTF.

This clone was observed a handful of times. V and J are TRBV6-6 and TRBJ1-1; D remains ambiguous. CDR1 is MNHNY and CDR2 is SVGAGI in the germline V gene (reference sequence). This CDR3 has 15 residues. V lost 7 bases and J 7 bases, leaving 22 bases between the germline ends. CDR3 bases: TGTGCCAGCATAACCCGCCGGGAGAGGAATATTGAAGCTTTCTTT. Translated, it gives CASITRRERNIEAFF.

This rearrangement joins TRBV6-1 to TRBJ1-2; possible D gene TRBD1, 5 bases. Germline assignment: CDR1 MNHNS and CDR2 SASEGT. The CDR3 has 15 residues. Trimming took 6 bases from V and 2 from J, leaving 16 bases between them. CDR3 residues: CASRLAGGTNYGYTF. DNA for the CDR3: TGTGCCAGCAGGCTAGCGGGAGGGACCAACTATGGCTACACCTTC.

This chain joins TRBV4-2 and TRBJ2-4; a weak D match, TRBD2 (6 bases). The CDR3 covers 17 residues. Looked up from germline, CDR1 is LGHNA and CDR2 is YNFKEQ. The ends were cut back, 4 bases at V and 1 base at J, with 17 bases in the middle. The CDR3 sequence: CASSPILARQAKNIQYF. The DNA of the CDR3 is TGTGCCAGCAGCCCTATACTAGCCCGGCAGGCCAAAAACATTCAGTACTTC.

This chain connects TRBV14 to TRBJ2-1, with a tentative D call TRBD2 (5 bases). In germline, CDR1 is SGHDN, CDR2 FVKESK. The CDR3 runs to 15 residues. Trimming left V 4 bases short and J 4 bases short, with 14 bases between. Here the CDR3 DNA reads TGTGCCAGCAGCCTAATAGGTAGAGGGTACAATGAGCAGTTCTTC. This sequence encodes CASSLIGRGYNEQFF.

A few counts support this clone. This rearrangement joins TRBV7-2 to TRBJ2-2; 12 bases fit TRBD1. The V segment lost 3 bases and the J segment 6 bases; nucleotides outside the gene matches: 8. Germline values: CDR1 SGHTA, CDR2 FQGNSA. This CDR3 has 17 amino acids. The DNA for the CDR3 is TGTGCCAGCAGCTTCGCCCCGGGACAGGGGGCAGCCGGGGAGCTGTTTTTT. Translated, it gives CASSFAPGQGAAGELFF.

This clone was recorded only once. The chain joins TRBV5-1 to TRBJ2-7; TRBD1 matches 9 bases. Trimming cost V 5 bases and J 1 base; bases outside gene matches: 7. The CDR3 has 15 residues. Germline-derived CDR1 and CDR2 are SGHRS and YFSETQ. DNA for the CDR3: TGCGCCAGCAGTAAGGGACAGGGTCTTTCCTACGAGCAGTACGTC. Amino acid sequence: CASSKGQGLSYEQYV.

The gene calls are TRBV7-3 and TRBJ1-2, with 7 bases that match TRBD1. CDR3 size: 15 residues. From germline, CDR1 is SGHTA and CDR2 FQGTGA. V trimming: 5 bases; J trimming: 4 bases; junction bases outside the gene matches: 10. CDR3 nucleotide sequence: TGTGCCAGCAGCCCGAAGCCGACAGGGCTCTATGGCTACACCTTC. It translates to CASSPKPTGLYGYTF.

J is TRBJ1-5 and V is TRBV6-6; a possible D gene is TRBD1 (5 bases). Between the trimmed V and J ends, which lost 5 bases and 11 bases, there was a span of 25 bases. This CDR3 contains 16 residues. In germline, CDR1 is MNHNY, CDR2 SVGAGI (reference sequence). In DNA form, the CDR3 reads TGTGCCAGCAGTAGACCGACAGCCGCGGGGTTTCAAGCCCAGCATTTT. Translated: CASSRPTAAGFQAQHF.

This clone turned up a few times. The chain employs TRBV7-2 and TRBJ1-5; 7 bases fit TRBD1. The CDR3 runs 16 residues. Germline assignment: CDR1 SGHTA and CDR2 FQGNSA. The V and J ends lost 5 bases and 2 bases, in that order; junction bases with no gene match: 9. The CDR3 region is CASSLLVGGRNQPQHF. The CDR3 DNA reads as TGTGCCAGCAGCCTCCTGGTAGGGGGCCGCAATCAGCCCCAGCATTTT.

CDR3 loop: CASSFAGGDTGELFF. The DNA of the CDR3 is TGTGCCAGCAGCTTTGCGGGGGGGGACACCGGGGAGCTGTTTTTT. The chain combines TRBV7-2 with TRBJ2-2; TRBD2 agrees at 9 bases. J was trimmed by 3 bases and V by 3 bases; bases with no gene match: 2. This CDR3 contains 15 residues. Germline loops: CDR1 SGHTA, CDR2 FQGNSA.

For the CDR3, the DNA is TGTGCCAGCATGGAGGACAGGGTCGGCACTGAAGCTTTCTTT. Translating it yields CASMEDRVGTEAFF. This chain uses TRBV2 with TRBJ1-1, with 8 nucleotides matching TRBD1. J was trimmed by 4 bases and V by 7 bases; bases with no gene match: 8. The CDR3 has 14 amino acids. CDR1 and CDR2 from the germline V gene are SNHLY and FYNNEI.